The rows below give T cell receptor beta chains drawn from one sample of a study of blood T cell repertoires in COVID-19. Assay: immunoSEQ multiplex PCR; the TCRdb copy retains only in-frame clones and omits some. Found here are about 110,000 clones, 70% to 85% of them singletons; the top ten hold about 1.8%. Sequenced: peripheral blood. The receptors shown here come from a woman in her forties with acute or convalescent COVID-19. CDR3s include the opening cysteine and the closing phenylalanine or tryptophan. The D gene is left open where the match is weak. Some rows mark clone size as missing; the rest say once, few, many or name a class of expanded clone.

CDR3 protein	CDR3 DNA	J gene	clone size	D gene	V gene
CASSLPPGRYTF	TGTGCCAGCAGCCTACCCCCCGGGAGGTACACCTTC	TRBJ1-2	-	-	TRBV28
CASRPTGGGGREQYF	TGTGCCAGCAGGCCGACCGGGGGGGGAGGACGCGAGCAGTACTTC	TRBJ2-7	few	TRBD2	TRBV7-2
CASSLDRGSTYEQYF	TGTGCCAGCAGCTTGGACAGGGGGAGCACCTACGAGCAGTACTTC	TRBJ2-7	-	TRBD1	TRBV5-4
CASSSVMAAYEQYF	TGTGCCAGCAGTTCTGTCATGGCAGCCTACGAGCAGTACTTC	TRBJ2-7	-	-	TRBV28
CASSYEGGAGNTEAFF	TGTGCCAGCAGTTACGAAGGGGGGGCGGGGAACACTGAAGCTTTCTTT	TRBJ1-1	few	-	TRBV6-5
CASSSRTSGKQFF	TGTGCCAGCAGCTCGCGGACTAGCGGAAAGCAGTTCTTC	TRBJ2-1	few	TRBD2	TRBV9
CASSSGTSGWNEQFF	TGCGCCAGCAGCTCCGGGACTAGCGGCTGGAATGAGCAGTTCTTC	TRBJ2-1	-	TRBD2	TRBV5-1
CASTETAAAEAFF	TGCGCCAGCACCGAGACCGCCGCGGCTGAAGCTTTCTTT	TRBJ1-1	-	-	TRBV5-1
CASSLVQGNTEAFF	TGCGCCAGCAGCTTGGTACAGGGGAATACTGAAGCTTTCTTT	TRBJ1-1	many	TRBD1	TRBV5-1
CASLGGNTGELFF	TGTGCCAGTTTGGGAGGGAACACCGGGGAGCTGTTTTTT	TRBJ2-2	-	-	TRBV19
CASSLRHRGPWDGYTF	TGTGCCAGCAGTTTGAGACACAGGGGGCCCTGGGATGGCTACACCTTC	TRBJ1-2	-	TRBD1	TRBV6-2/TRBV6-3
CASSPDGRKLFF	TGTGCCAGCAGCCCGGATGGGAGGAAACTGTTTTTT	TRBJ1-4	-	-	TRBV14
CASSQPGGRDNEQFF	TGTGCCAGCAGCCAACCAGGGGGCCGGGACAATGAGCAGTTCTTC	TRBJ2-1	-	TRBD1	TRBV3-1/TRBV3-2
CASSLGIGNTIYF	TGTGCCAGCAGCCTAGGCATAGGAAACACCATATATTTT	TRBJ1-3	once	-	TRBV28
CASSSGHFEQYF	TGTGCCAGCAGCTCCGGACATTTCGAGCAGTACTTC	TRBJ2-7	-	-	TRBV28
CASLNTGGRNQPQHF	TGTGCCAGCCTTAATACAGGGGGCCGCAATCAGCCCCAGCATTTT	TRBJ1-5	once	TRBD1	TRBV19
CASTRNLDTQYF	TGTGCCAGCACGCGGAATCTGGATACGCAGTATTTT	TRBJ2-3	-	-	TRBV12-3/TRBV12-4
CASSQDWLAGGQDTQYF	TGCGCCAGCAGCCAAGATTGGCTAGCGGGGGGGCAGGATACGCAGTATTTT	TRBJ2-3	-	TRBD2	TRBV4-1
CASSLAGDRGTAGYTF	TGCGCCAGCAGCTTGGCCGGGGATAGGGGGACGGCTGGCTACACCTTC	TRBJ1-2	-	-	TRBV5-1
CASTQGGFGEKLFF	TGTGCCAGCACCCAGGGAGGGTTCGGTGAAAAACTGTTTTTT	TRBJ1-4	once	-	TRBV28
CASSQGPGFGETQYF	TGTGCCAGCAGCCAAGGACCGGGGTTCGGAGAGACCCAGTACTTC	TRBJ2-5	-	-	TRBV3-1/TRBV3-2
CASRGVGNQPQHF	TGTGCCAGCCGGGGGGTAGGGAATCAGCCCCAGCATTTT	TRBJ1-5	few	-	TRBV2
CASSPQKSSGNTIYF	TGTGCCAGCTCACCACAAAAGAGCTCTGGAAACACCATATATTTT	TRBJ1-3	-	-	TRBV18
CASSIGQGGGGYTF	TGTGCCAGTAGTATCGGACAGGGGGGTGGTGGCTACACCTTC	TRBJ1-2	-	TRBD1	TRBV19
CASSFLSGTGGYGYTF	TGTGCCAGCAGTTTCCTCTCCGGGACAGGGGGCTATGGCTACACCTTC	TRBJ1-2	-	TRBD1	TRBV28
CATGGAFQETQYF	TGTGCCACCGGGGGGGCCTTCCAAGAGACCCAGTACTTC	TRBJ2-5	-	-	TRBV24-1
CASSWIPGQVRSETQYF	TGTGCCAGCAGTTGGATCCCAGGACAGGTTAGGAGTGAGACCCAGTACTTC	TRBJ2-5	-	TRBD1	TRBV6-2/TRBV6-3
CASRDRETTQYF	TGTGCCAGCAGGGACCGGGAGACGACGCAGTATTTT	TRBJ2-3	once	-	TRBV27
CASSFNPGVNSPLHF	TGTGCCAGCAGCTTCAATCCGGGAGTTAATTCACCCCTCCACTTT	TRBJ1-6	many	-	TRBV11-2
CASSEARAMEAFF	TGTGCCAGCAGTGAAGCGAGAGCCATGGAAGCTTTCTTT	TRBJ1-1	-	-	TRBV2
CASSPDYARAGNTIYF	TGTGCCAGCAGCCCGGATTATGCCCGGGCTGGAAACACCATATATTTT	TRBJ1-3	-	-	TRBV14